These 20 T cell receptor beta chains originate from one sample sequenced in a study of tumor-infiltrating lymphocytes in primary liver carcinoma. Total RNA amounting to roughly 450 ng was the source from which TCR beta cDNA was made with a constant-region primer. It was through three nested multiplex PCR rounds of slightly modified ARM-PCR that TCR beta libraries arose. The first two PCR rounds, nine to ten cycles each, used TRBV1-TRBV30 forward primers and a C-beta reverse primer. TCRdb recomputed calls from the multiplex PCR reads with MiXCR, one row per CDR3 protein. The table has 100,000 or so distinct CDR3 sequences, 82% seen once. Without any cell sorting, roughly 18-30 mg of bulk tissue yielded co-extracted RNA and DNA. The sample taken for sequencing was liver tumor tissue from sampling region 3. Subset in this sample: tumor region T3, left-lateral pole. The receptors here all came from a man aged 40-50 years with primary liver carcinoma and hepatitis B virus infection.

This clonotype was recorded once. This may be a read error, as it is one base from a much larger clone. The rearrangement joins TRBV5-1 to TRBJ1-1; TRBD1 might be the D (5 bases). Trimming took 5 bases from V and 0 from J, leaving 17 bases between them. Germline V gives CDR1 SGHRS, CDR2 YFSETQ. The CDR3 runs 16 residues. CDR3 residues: CASSLSWGTMNTEAFF. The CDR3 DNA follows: TGCGCCAGCAGTCTTTCTTGGGGCACGATGAACACTGAAGCTTTCTTT. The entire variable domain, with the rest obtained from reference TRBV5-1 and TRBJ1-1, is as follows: KAGVTQTPRYLIKTRGQQVTLSCSPISGHRSVSWYQQTPGQGLQFLFEYFSETQRNKGNFPGRFSGRQFSNSRSEMNVSTLELGDSALYLCASSLSWGTMNTEAFFGQGTRLTVV.

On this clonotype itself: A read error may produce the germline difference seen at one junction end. CDR3 protein: CANRSLAGDFNEQFF. CDR3 in DNA: TGTGCCAACAGGTCACTAGCGGGAGACTTCAATGAGCAGTTTTTC. The rearrangement joins TRBV6-5 to TRBJ2-1; 11 nucleotides match TRBD2. The CDR3 is made up of 15 amino acids. From germline, CDR1 is MNHEY and CDR2 SVGAGI.

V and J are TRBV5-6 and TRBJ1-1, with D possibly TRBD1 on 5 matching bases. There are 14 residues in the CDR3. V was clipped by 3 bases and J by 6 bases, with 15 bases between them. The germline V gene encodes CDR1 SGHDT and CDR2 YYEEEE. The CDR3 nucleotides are TGTGCCAGCAGCTCGGCACAGACGGGGGCTGAAGCTTTCTTT. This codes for CASSSAQTGAEAFF.

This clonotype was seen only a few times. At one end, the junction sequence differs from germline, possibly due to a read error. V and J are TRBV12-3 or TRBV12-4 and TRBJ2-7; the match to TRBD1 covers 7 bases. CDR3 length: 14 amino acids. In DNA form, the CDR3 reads TGTGCCTGCAGCTTCGGACAGGTGGGATACGAGCAGTACTTC. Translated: CACSFGQVGYEQYF.

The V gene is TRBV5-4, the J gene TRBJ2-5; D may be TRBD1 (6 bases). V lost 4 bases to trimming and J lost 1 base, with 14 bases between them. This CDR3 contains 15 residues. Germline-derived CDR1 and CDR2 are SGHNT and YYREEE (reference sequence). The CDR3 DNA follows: TGTGCCAGCAGCCAGCCCCCGGACAGCCAAGAGACCCAGTACTTC. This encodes CASSQPPDSQETQYF.

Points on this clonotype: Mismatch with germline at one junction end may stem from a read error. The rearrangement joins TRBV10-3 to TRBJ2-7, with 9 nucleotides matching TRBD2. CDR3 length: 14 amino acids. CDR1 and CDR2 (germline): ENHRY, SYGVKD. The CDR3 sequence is CAINPSGTPYEQYF. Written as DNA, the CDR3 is TGTGCCATCAATCCTAGCGGGACCCCCTACGAACAGTACTTC.

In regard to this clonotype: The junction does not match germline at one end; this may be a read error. The CDR3 DNA is TGTGCTAGCAGCCAAGATAGTGCTAGCGGGTACTACGAGCAGTACTTC. Its protein is CASSQDSASGYYEQYF. The J gene is TRBJ2-7, the V gene TRBV4-2; TRBD2 matches at 8 bases. The germline gives CDR1 LGHNA, CDR2 YNFKEQ. This CDR3 has 16 residues.

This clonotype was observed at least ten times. Here the CDR3 DNA reads TGTGCCAGCAGTCCCCTATTAGGGGACTACGAGCAGTACTTC. Protein sequence: CASSPLLGDYEQYF. The V and J genes are TRBV28 and TRBJ2-7; possibly TRBD1 for D (5 bases). The CDR3 is 14 amino acids. CDR1 is MDHEN and CDR2 is SYDVKM in the germline V gene. Trimming removed 5 bases at V and 3 bases at J, with 14 bases between.

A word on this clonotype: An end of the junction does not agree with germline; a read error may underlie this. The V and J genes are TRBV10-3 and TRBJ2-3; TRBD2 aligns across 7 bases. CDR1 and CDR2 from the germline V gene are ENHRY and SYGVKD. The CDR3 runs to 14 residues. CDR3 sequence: CAIPGRVGTDTQFF. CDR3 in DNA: TGTGCCATCCCAGGGAGGGTAGGCACAGATACGCAGTTTTTT.

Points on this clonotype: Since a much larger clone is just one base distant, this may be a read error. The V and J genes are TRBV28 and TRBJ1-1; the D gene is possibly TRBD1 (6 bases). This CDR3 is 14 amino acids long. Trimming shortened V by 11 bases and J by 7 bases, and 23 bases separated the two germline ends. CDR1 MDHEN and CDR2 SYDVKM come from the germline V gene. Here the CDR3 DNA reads TGTGCCGGGAAAAGAACAGGGCTTGGCATTGAAGCTTTCTTT. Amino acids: CAGKRTGLGIEAFF. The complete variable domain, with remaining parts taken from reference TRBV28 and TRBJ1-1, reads DVKVTQSSRYLVKRTGEKVFLECVQDMDHENMFWYRQDPGLGLRLIYFSYDVKMKEKGDIPEGYSVSREKKERFSLILESASTNQTSMYLCAGKRTGLGIEAFFGQGTRLTVV.

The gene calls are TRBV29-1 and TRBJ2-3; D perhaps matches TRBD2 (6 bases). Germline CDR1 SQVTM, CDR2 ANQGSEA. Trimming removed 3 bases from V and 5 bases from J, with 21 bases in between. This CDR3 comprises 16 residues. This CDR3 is CSVEGSMGRRQDTQYF. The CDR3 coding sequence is TGCAGCGTTGAGGGGTCTATGGGGAGGAGACAAGATACGCAGTATTTT.

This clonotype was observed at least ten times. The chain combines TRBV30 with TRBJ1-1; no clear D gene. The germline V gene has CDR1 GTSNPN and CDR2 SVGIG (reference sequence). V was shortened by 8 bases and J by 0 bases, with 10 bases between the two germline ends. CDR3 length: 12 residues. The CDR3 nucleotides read TGTGCCGGAGGGAAGATGAACACTGAAGCTTTCTTT. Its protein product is CAGGKMNTEAFF.

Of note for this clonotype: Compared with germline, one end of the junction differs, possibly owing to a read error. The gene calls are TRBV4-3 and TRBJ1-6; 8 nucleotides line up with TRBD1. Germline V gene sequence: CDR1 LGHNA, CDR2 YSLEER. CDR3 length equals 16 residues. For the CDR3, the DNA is TGCACCAGCAGCTCCAGGGACAGGCGAAGGAATTCACCCCTCCACTTT. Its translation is CTSSSRDRRRNSPLHF.

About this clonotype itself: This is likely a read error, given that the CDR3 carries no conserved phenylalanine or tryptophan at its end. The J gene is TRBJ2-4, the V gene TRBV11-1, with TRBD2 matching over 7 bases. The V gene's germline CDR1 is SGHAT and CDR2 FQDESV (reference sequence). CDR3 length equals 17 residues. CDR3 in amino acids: CASSYPGTSGTKIIQYI. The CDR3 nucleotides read TGTGCTAGCAGCTATCCCGGGACCAGCGGGACCAAAATCATTCAGTACATC.

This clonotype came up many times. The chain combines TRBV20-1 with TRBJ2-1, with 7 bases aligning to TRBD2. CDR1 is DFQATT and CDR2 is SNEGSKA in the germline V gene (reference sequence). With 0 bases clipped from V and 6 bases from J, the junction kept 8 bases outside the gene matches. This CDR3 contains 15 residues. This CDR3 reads CSARDPRGSGNEQFF. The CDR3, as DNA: TGCAGTGCTAGAGATCCCCGCGGGAGCGGCAATGAGCAGTTCTTC.

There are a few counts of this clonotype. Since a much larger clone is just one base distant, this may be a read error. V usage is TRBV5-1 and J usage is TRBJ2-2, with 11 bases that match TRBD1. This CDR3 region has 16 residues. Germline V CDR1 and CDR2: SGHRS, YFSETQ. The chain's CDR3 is CTSSLAGTGGTGELFF. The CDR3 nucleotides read TGCACCAGCAGCTTGGCCGGGACAGGGGGCACCGGGGAGCTGTTTTTT.

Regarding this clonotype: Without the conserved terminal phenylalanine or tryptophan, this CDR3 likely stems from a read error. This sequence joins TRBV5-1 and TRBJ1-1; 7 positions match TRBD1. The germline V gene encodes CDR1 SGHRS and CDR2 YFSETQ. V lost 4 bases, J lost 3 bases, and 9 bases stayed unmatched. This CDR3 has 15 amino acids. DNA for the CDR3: TGCGCCAGCAGCAAGAGGGGACAGCAGCACACTGAAGCTTTCTTA. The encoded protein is CASSKRGQQHTEAFL.

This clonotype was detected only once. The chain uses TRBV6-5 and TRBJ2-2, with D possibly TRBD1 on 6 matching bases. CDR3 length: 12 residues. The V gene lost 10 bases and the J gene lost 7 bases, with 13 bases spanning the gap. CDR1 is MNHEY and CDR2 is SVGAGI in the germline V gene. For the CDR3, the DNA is TGTGCCATCAAGGCAGGGGTCGGGGAGCTGTTTTTT. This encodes CAIKAGVGELFF.

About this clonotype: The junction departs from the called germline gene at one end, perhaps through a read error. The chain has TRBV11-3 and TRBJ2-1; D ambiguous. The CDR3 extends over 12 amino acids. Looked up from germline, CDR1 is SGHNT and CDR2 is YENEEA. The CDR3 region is CASSLCANKQFF. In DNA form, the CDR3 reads TGTGCCAGCAGCTTATGTGCCAATAAGCAGTTCTTC.

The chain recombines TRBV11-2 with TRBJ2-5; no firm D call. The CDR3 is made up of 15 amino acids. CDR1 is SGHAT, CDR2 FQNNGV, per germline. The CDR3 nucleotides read TGTGCGATCAGCCCCGTCGGGTTAGTCCCAGAGACCCAGTACTTC. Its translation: CAISPVGLVPETQYF.